The clone carrying this T cell receptor beta chain has ten or more counts. The antigen remains unidentified. CDR1 is SNHLY and CDR2 is FYNNEI in the germline V gene. The CDR3 has 13 residues. Trimming removed 4 bases from V and 8 bases from J, with 12 bases in between. The sample comes from a study of regulatory T cells in long-lasting Graves disease. Looking at the study overall: The antithyroid drugs taken by newly diagnosed Graves' patients had been used for under 3 months.

General study results and limits: Patients with persistent disease showed a bias toward TRBV28, TRBJ1-2 and TRBJ2-5. The TCR repertoire of persistent Graves' patients was less diverse than that of newly diagnosed ones.

Time point denoted: newly diagnosed GD, antithyroid drugs for less than 3 months. Extracted PBMC RNA gave rise to the TCR library. iRepertoire HTBI primers and Arm-PCR of CDR3 regions built TCR beta libraries. TCRdb redid the calling of the multiplex PCR reads with MiXCR, one entry per CDR3 protein. The table includes under 250,000 distinct CDR3 sequences, 20% to 25% detected once. Sequencing was performed on peripheral blood mononuclear cells (PBMCs), taken at new diagnosis, from a patient treated with antithyroid drugs. The sequence derives from a female donor with Graves disease. This chain uses TRBV2 with TRBJ2-1; D may correspond to TRBD1 or TRBD2 (5 bases each). The CDR3 here is CASSGQSEDEQFF. CDR3 sequence (DNA): TGTGCCAGCAGTGGACAGTCGGAGGATGAGCAGTTCTTC.